These T cell receptor beta chains were read from a single sample in a study of blood T cells in healthy people across ages. TCRdb reanalysed the 5' RACE reads using MiXCR and keeps one entry per CDR3 protein. The data show hundreds of thousands of distinct CDR3 sequences, more than 45% seen once. Sequencing used blood. These receptors were collected from a man at least 80 years old in good health. Each CDR3 is given with its conserved first and last residue. The D gene is left open where the match is weak. Size is omitted from some rows. Given values are once, few, many or a class for expanded clones.

J: TRBJ1-4; D: NA; size: NA; V: TRBV7-2; DNA: TGTGCCAGCAGCTACCAGACAAGGGAAAAACTGTTTTTT; CDR3: CASSYQTREKLFF
J: TRBJ2-7; D: TRBD1; size: few; V: TRBV25-1; DNA: TGTGCCAGCAGGGGGGACAGGGGAAGTATCAAGCAGTACTTC; CDR3: CASRGDRGSIKQYF
J: TRBJ2-7; D: TRBD1; size: NA; V: TRBV29-1; DNA: TGCAGCGTCACCACAGGGGTTGGCGAGCAGTACTTC; CDR3: CSVTTGVGEQYF
J: TRBJ2-3; D: TRBD2; size: NA; V: TRBV18; DNA: TGTGCCAGCTCACCAGTTGCGGGGGTGTCAGATACGCAGTATTTT; CDR3: CASSPVAGVSDTQYF
J: TRBJ2-3; D: NA; size: NA; V: TRBV5-1; DNA: TGCGCCAGCAGCTCCGGTCTCAGGGTTATCACAGATACGCAGTATTTT; CDR3: CASSSGLRVITDTQYF
J: TRBJ1-2; D: NA; size: NA; V: TRBV7-9; DNA: TGTGCCAGCAGCCCATCCCATCCGGGGACCTCGTACTATGGCTACACCTTC; CDR3: CASSPSHPGTSYYGYTF
J: TRBJ2-4; D: NA; size: NA; V: TRBV5-1; DNA: TGCGCCAGCAGCTCCCACGACAGTAGCTACATTCAGTACTTC; CDR3: CASSSHDSSYIQYF
J: TRBJ2-1; D: NA; size: NA; V: TRBV15; DNA: TGTGCCACCAGCAGAGGCGGGATGGCGAACAATGAGCAGTTCTTC; CDR3: CATSRGGMANNEQFF
J: TRBJ2-2; D: NA; size: few; V: TRBV7-9; DNA: TGTGCCAGCAGCTTATGGTCGGACACCGGGGAGCTGTTTTTT; CDR3: CASSLWSDTGELFF
J: TRBJ2-3; D: TRBD2; size: NA; V: TRBV6-5; DNA: TGTGCCAGCAGCTTCCGCGGGAGCTTTGGGACAGATACGCAGTATTTT; CDR3: CASSFRGSFGTDTQYF
J: TRBJ2-5; D: NA; size: NA; V: TRBV7-2; DNA: TGTGCCAGCAGCCCGCCCGGGAGTAGCGAGGCCCAGTACTTC; CDR3: CASSPPGSSEAQYF
J: TRBJ1-6; D: TRBD1; size: NA; V: TRBV20-1; DNA: TGCAGTGCCGGTGACAGGGCTCGGAATTCACCCCTCCACTTT; CDR3: CSAGDRARNSPLHF
J: TRBJ1-2; D: TRBD1; size: NA; V: TRBV20-1; DNA: TGCAGTGCTAGAGGGGGGACAGGGATTAATTCTGGCTACACCTTC; CDR3: CSARGGTGINSGYTF
J: TRBJ2-1; D: TRBD2; size: NA; V: TRBV29-1; DNA: TGCAGCGTGGACCCGGGACTAGCCTACAATGAGCAGTTCTTC; CDR3: CSVDPGLAYNEQFF
J: TRBJ2-6; D: NA; size: many; V: TRBV6-5; DNA: TGTGCCAGCAGTTACGTGTCAGGGGGGGCCCCTGGGGCCAACGTCCTGACTTTC; CDR3: CASSYVSGGAPGANVLTF
J: TRBJ1-2; D: NA; size: few; V: TRBV3-1; DNA: TGTGCCAGCAGCCAAGAGTGGCGGAAAGCCTATGGCTACACCTTC; CDR3: CASSQEWRKAYGYTF
J: TRBJ1-1; D: NA; size: NA; V: TRBV20-1; DNA: TGCAGTGCTAGAGTCCCCTCGGCTGAAGCTTTCTTT; CDR3: CSARVPSAEAFF
J: TRBJ2-3; D: TRBD1; size: NA; V: TRBV7-2; DNA: TGTGCCAGCAGCCCCACCGGGACAGGGGTTACAGATACGCAGTATTTT; CDR3: CASSPTGTGVTDTQYF
J: TRBJ2-1; D: TRBD2; size: NA; V: TRBV10-3; DNA: TGTGCCATCAGTGGGCTAGCGGGAGAGAGTGAGCAGTTCTTC; CDR3: CAISGLAGESEQFF
J: TRBJ1-1; D: NA; size: NA; V: TRBV5-1; DNA: TGCGCCAGCAGCTTGGCCCAGGGGCGCGTATCCGGTGAAGCTTTCTTT; CDR3: CASSLAQGRVSGEAFF
J: TRBJ2-7; D: NA; size: NA; V: TRBV12-3/TRBV12-4; DNA: TGTGCCAGCAGTGTACAGGGTGGAGGGACCTACGAGCAGTACTTC; CDR3: CASSVQGGGTYEQYF
J: TRBJ2-7; D: TRBD1; size: NA; V: TRBV10-2; DNA: TGCGCCAGCGGGGGACAGTGCGAGCAGTACTTC; CDR3: CASGGQCEQYF
J: TRBJ2-5; D: NA; size: few; V: TRBV3-1; DNA: TGTGCCAGCAGCCAAAGACAGATACAAGAGACCCAGTACTTC; CDR3: CASSQRQIQETQYF
J: TRBJ2-3; D: NA; size: NA; V: TRBV27; DNA: TGTGCCAGCAGTTTAGGGAGGGGGTTATCAGATACGCAGTATTTT; CDR3: CASSLGRGLSDTQYF
J: TRBJ1-1; D: TRBD1; size: NA; V: TRBV3-1; DNA: TGTGCCAGCAGCCGAACGCTACAGGGGGCGTGGGGTACTGAAGCTTTCTTT; CDR3: CASSRTLQGAWGTEAFF
J: TRBJ1-1; D: TRBD1; size: NA; V: TRBV6-6; DNA: TGTGCCAGCAGCAGTCCACAGGGGTCCACTGAAGCTTTCTTT; CDR3: CASSSPQGSTEAFF
J: TRBJ2-5; D: NA; size: many; V: TRBV2; DNA: TGTGCCAGCAGTGAATCCACTGGCCGGACGACCCAGTACTTC; CDR3: CASSESTGRTTQYF
J: TRBJ1-2; D: NA; size: NA; V: TRBV3-1; DNA: TGTGCCAGCAGCCGGTCCGTCTACTACACCTTC; CDR3: CASSRSVYYTF
J: TRBJ2-7; D: NA; size: many; V: TRBV7-9; DNA: TGTGCCAGCAGCCGCTGGCCAGAGAAATCCTACGAGCAGTACTTC; CDR3: CASSRWPEKSYEQYF
J: TRBJ2-1; D: TRBD1; size: NA; V: TRBV12-3/TRBV12-4; DNA: TGTGCCAGCAGTTTCAACAGGGGTAGGTACAATGAGCAGTTCTTC; CDR3: CASSFNRGRYNEQFF
J: TRBJ2-7; D: NA; size: NA; V: TRBV6-5; DNA: TGTGCCAGCAGTCCGGATTCGGCCTGCAATGAGCAGTACTTC; CDR3: CASSPDSACNEQYF
J: TRBJ1-1; D: NA; size: few; V: TRBV7-2; DNA: TGTGCCAGCAGCTTATTCGCCAACACTGAAGCTTTCTTT; CDR3: CASSLFANTEAFF
J: TRBJ1-6; D: NA; size: NA; V: TRBV5-5; DNA: TGTGCCAGCGCAACCCGACAACTCTTTGGATCACCCCTCCACTTT; CDR3: CASATRQLFGSPLHF
J: TRBJ2-1; D: TRBD1; size: NA; V: TRBV11-2; DNA: TGTGCCAGCAGCAGAGACAGGGGCCCCCACAATGAGCAGTTCTTC; CDR3: CASSRDRGPHNEQFF
J: TRBJ2-5; D: TRBD1; size: many; V: TRBV6-6; DNA: TGTGCCAGCAGATGGGGGACAGAGCAAGAGACCCAGTACTTC; CDR3: CASRWGTEQETQYF
J: TRBJ2-5; D: TRBD2; size: NA; V: TRBV4-2; DNA: TGTGCCAGCAGCCTCCGGGAGGCCCGGTCGTACAATGAGCAGTACTTC; CDR3: CASSLREARSYNEQYF
J: TRBJ2-7; D: NA; size: NA; V: TRBV5-1; DNA: TGCGCCAGCACCAATGCCAGGGGTTCGGACGAGCAGTACTTC; CDR3: CASTNARGSDEQYF
J: TRBJ1-1; D: NA; size: NA; V: TRBV10-3; DNA: TGTGCCATCAGATCGGACGGGTTGAACACTGAAGCTTTCTTT; CDR3: CAIRSDGLNTEAFF
J: TRBJ2-7; D: TRBD1; size: NA; V: TRBV2; DNA: TGTGCCAGCAGTGAAGCGGGGACAGGGGGCGAGCAGTACTTC; CDR3: CASSEAGTGGEQYF
J: TRBJ2-5; D: NA; size: few; V: TRBV4-1; DNA: TGCGCCAGCAGCCCGGAGGTGGCCCAAGAGACCCAGTACTTC; CDR3: CASSPEVAQETQYF
J: TRBJ2-2; D: TRBD2; size: NA; V: TRBV4-3; DNA: TGCGCCAGCAGCCAAGGTTTGGGACTAGCGATTAGGGAGCTGTTTTTT; CDR3: CASSQGLGLAIRELFF
J: TRBJ2-1; D: TRBD2; size: few; V: TRBV28; DNA: TGTGCCAGCAGTGTACGACTAGCGGGAGGTTCCCGTGAGCAGTTCTTC; CDR3: CASSVRLAGGSREQFF
J: TRBJ2-3; D: NA; size: once; V: TRBV11-2; DNA: TGTGCCAGCAGCTTAACTAGACGCCTGGACTGGGGGAAAACGCAGTATTTT; CDR3: CASSLTRRLDWGKTQYF
J: TRBJ2-3; D: NA; size: NA; V: TRBV20-1; DNA: TGCAGTGCTAGGGCAGATACGCAGTATTTT; CDR3: CSARADTQYF